The rows below give T cell receptor beta chains drawn from one sample of a study of CD8+ T cells in alopecia areata. Clones were sequenced by immunoSEQ multiplex PCR, and TCRdb holds only the in-frame ones, with some missing. The sample gives about 98,000 clones, around two fifths of which show up once; around 0.8% is in the top ten. Sequencing input: CD4+ T cells sorted from blood. The receptor source for this set is a human donor with alopecia areata. The CDR3 runs from the conserved cysteine through the conserved F or W. Fields, in order: D gene, V gene, CDR3 length, clone size, J gene, CDR3 DNA, CDR3 protein. D genes are given only for firm matches. Size values are once, few and many counts, or a class for expanded clones, and some rows have none.

TRBD1	TRBV5-4	14	once	TRBJ2-5	TGTGCCAGCAGCCCGAGAGGGGGCAGGGAGACCCAGTACTTC	CASSPRGGRETQYF
NA	TRBV2	12	NA	TRBJ1-2	TGTGCCAGCAGCTCCAACGGGGAAGGCTACACCTTC	CASSSNGEGYTF
NA	TRBV29-1	12	NA	TRBJ2-5	TGCAGCGTTGCGTTAGGCCAAGAGACCCAGTACTTC	CSVALGQETQYF
NA	TRBV28	12	NA	TRBJ2-1	TGTGCCACCTCTGTCACAGGGAATGAGCAGTTCTTC	CATSVTGNEQFF
NA	TRBV4-2	13	NA	TRBJ1-5	TGTGCCAGCAGCCCTACGGGGGATCAGCCCCAGCATTTT	CASSPTGDQPQHF
NA	TRBV5-1	13	few	TRBJ1-6	TGCGCCAGCAGCTTGAAGTCGGATTCACCCCTCCACTTT	CASSLKSDSPLHF
NA	TRBV30	13	NA	TRBJ2-2	TGTGCCTGGGCCTCCGGTAGCTCCGGGGAGCTGTTTTTT	CAWASGSSGELFF
NA	TRBV2	14	NA	TRBJ2-6	TGTGCCAGCGGACAGCCTTCTGGGGCCAACGTCCTGACTTTC	CASGQPSGANVLTF
TRBD2	TRBV4-2	16	NA	TRBJ2-2	TGTGCCAGCAGCCCTCGACTAGCTCCGAACACCGGGGAGCTGTTTTTT	CASSPRLAPNTGELFF
NA	TRBV6-6	12	NA	TRBJ2-5	TGTGCCAGCAGTTACGGCGGGGAGACCCAGTACTTC	CASSYGGETQYF
NA	TRBV30	13	NA	TRBJ1-2	TGTGCCTGGACCCTCGGACCCTACTATGGCTACACCTTC	CAWTLGPYYGYTF
NA	TRBV29-1	15	NA	TRBJ2-1	TGCAGCGTTGGAGGAGAAACGCCAGAATACAATGAGCAGTTCTTC	CSVGGETPEYNEQFF
NA	TRBV30	13	NA	TRBJ2-5	TGTGCCTGGAGTGCACGGATCCAAGAGACCCAGTACTTC	CAWSARIQETQYF
NA	TRBV6-5	15	NA	TRBJ2-4	TGTGCCAGCAGGGTGACTAGTTTAGTCAAAAACATTCAGTACTTC	CASRVTSLVKNIQYF
TRBD2	TRBV29-1	15	NA	TRBJ2-3	TGCAGCGCACCTAAAGGCGGCGGGAGGACGGATACGCAGTATTTT	CSAPKGGGRTDTQYF
NA	TRBV5-1	15	NA	TRBJ2-2	TGCGCCAGCAGCTCAGGGGTCCATGACACCGGGGAGCTGTTTTTT	CASSSGVHDTGELFF
TRBD1	TRBV27	16	once	TRBJ2-5	TGTGCCAGCAGTTTTCCCTTGACAGGGGGACAAGAGACCCAGTACTTC	CASSFPLTGGQETQYF
NA	TRBV29-1	13	NA	TRBJ2-5	TGCAGCGTTGCCGGGGGGCTCCAAGAGACCCAGTACTTC	CSVAGGLQETQYF
NA	TRBV5-1	13	NA	TRBJ1-3	TGCGCCAGCAGCTTGGGCAGCGGAAACACCATATATTTT	CASSLGSGNTIYF
TRBD1	TRBV11-3	13	NA	TRBJ1-2	TGTGCCAGCAGCTTCGGGACAGGGAATGGCTACACCTTC	CASSFGTGNGYTF
NA	TRBV7-2	15	NA	TRBJ2-6	TGTGCCAGCAGCGCCGGGGGCGTTGGGGCCAACGTCCTGACTTTC	CASSAGGVGANVLTF
NA	TRBV5-1	15	few	TRBJ2-1	TGCGCCAGCAGCTTGGAAGCCGGGACCAACAATGAGCAGTTCTTC	CASSLEAGTNNEQFF
TRBD2	TRBV2	15	few	TRBJ2-3	TGTGCCAGTACCTTCCGGAAAGCTTCCGGGACTAGCTCGTATTTT	CASTFRKASGTSSYF
NA	TRBV29-1	14	few	TRBJ2-1	TGCAGCGTTGAGACGGTAAGCTCCTACAATGAGCAGTTCTTC	CSVETVSSYNEQFF
NA	TRBV5-1	18	NA	TRBJ2-6	TGCGCCAGCAGCTCCGCAGCTACAGTACTTTCTGGGGCCAACGTCCTGACTTTC	CASSSAATVLSGANVLTF
NA	TRBV23-1	13	once	TRBJ2-1	TGCGCCAGCAGTCTTCAGGGAAACAATGAGCAGTTCTTC	CASSLQGNNEQFF
NA	TRBV9	16	few	TRBJ2-3	TGTGCCAGCAGCGAGGCACAGGGCTACAGCACAGATACGCAGTATTTT	CASSEAQGYSTDTQYF
TRBD1	TRBV30	14	few	TRBJ1-4	TGTGCCTGGAGTGGATCGGACAGGGGGGAAAAACTGTTTTTT	CAWSGSDRGEKLFF
TRBD1	TRBV4-3	14	NA	TRBJ1-1	TGCGCCAGCTCTCACAGGGGTATGAACACTGAAGCTTTCTTT	CASSHRGMNTEAFF
NA	TRBV28	12	NA	TRBJ1-6	TGTGCCAGCAGTTTGAGCAGAGGAATGCACCACTTT	CASSLSRGMHHF
TRBD1	TRBV29-1	14	few	TRBJ2-5	TGCAGCGTCGAAGGGACAGAGCCCCAAGAGACCCAGTACTTC	CSVEGTEPQETQYF
NA	TRBV29-1	15	NA	TRBJ2-3	TGCAGCGTTGAAGCAATGGGGACGCGCGGGGATACGCAGTATTTT	CSVEAMGTRGDTQYF
TRBD2	TRBV30	13	NA	TRBJ2-3	TGTGCCTCCTCGCGGGAGCGCACAGATACGCAGTATTTT	CASSRERTDTQYF
NA	TRBV30	13	NA	TRBJ2-5	TGTGCCTGGAGTGTACTAAGGGGGGAGGCCCAGTACTTC	CAWSVLRGEAQYF
TRBD1	TRBV28	13	NA	TRBJ1-1	TGTGCCAGCACCGAGGACAGGGGAACTGAAGCTTTCTTT	CASTEDRGTEAFF
NA	TRBV19	17	few	TRBJ2-1	TGTGCCAGTAGTAGAGTTCAGGGTGAGGGCTCCTACAATGAGCAGTTCTTC	CASSRVQGEGSYNEQFF
NA	TRBV29-1	13	NA	TRBJ2-7	TGCAGCGTTGCGATGCAGGGGTTGTACGAGCAGTACTTC	CSVAMQGLYEQYF
NA	TRBV14	15	few	TRBJ1-6	TGTGCCAGCAGCCCGGGGCCATTTTTTGGTTCACCCCTCCACTTT	CASSPGPFFGSPLHF
NA	TRBV7-2	12	few	TRBJ2-7	TGTGCCAGCAGCCCGGGGACCTACGAGCAGTACTTC	CASSPGTYEQYF
TRBD1	TRBV6-5	12	NA	TRBJ1-2	TGTGCCAGCAGTACAGGGGTAAAAGGCTACACCTTC	CASSTGVKGYTF
TRBD2	TRBV7-2	16	few	TRBJ2-3	TGTGCCAGCAGCTCTTATACTAGCGGCTTCGGGGATACGCAGTATTTT	CASSSYTSGFGDTQYF
TRBD1	TRBV28	14	few	TRBJ2-7	TGTGCCAGCAGCCGGACAGGGGAAGCCTACGAGCAGTACTTC	CASSRTGEAYEQYF
TRBD1	TRBV4-3	15	NA	TRBJ1-1	TGCGCCAGCAGCAAACGAGGGGGCCGCGGCACTGAAGCTTTCTTT	CASSKRGGRGTEAFF
NA	TRBV5-1	14	NA	TRBJ2-2	TGCGCCAGCAGCTGGGGACTTAACACCGGGGAGCTGTTTTTT	CASSWGLNTGELFF
NA	TRBV5-1	15	NA	TRBJ2-5	TGCGCCAGCAGCTTGGAGGCTAGCCCGCGAGAGACCCAGTACTTC	CASSLEASPRETQYF
TRBD2	TRBV19	14	few	TRBJ2-7	TGTGCCAGTAGTACCCAGCGGGGGACCTACGAGCAGTACTTC	CASSTQRGTYEQYF
NA	TRBV29-1	12	few	TRBJ2-7	TGCAGCGTTGTCGTTCCTTCCTACGAGCAGTACTTC	CSVVVPSYEQYF
NA	TRBV7-9	15	few	TRBJ2-1	TGTGCCAGCAGCTTAGCGCTAGGACAAAACAATGAGCAGTTCTTC	CASSLALGQNNEQFF